This record covers a single T cell receptor beta chain. Its antigen is unknown. Being one base from a much bigger clone, this may be a read error. The sample belongs to a study of molecular identifiers for immune sequencing clone quantification (dated by TCRdb to 2016 to 2019). About the full investigation: For a replicate experiment, the RNA from either roughly 18,000 or 92,000 naive CD8 T cells was divided into five aliquots, and four of those aliquots went on to sequencing. The study was a methods study using CD8 T cells to benchmark molecular-identifier clustering-based TCR repertoire sequencing (MIDCIRS) and TCR RNA copy counting.

What the authors observed across the whole study: A single cell's worth of spiked-in Jurkat TCR RNA was reported detectable even among under 1.3 million naive CD8 T cells. Without barcode sub-clustering, chimeric consensus sequences inflated TCR diversity; chimeras reached as high as 47%. In CMV-specific effector cells, clones with more than 20 RNA copies accounted for over 99% of molecules, whereas in naive cells such clones accounted for under 1%. Highly expanded clone sizes could be underestimated because identical TCR molecules may share a barcode. The naive libraries included spiked-in Jurkat TCR RNA (roughly 9 copies' worth), and this RNA is not part of the donor repertoire. Modeling gave roughly 3 recovered TCR RNA copies per cell versus approximately 9 by digital PCR, implying 25% to 30% capture efficiency.

The library was generated by PCR. Reads for this sample came from a NextSeq 500. Bulk TCR libraries were generated as previously described, with the TCR primers listed in Table S5 used. Total RNA was purified with the Qiagen AllPrep DNA/RNA kit. Reads from multiple sequencing runs of the same library were pooled before analysis. The paper's processing steps were these. Reads were retained only if an exact TCR constant sequence was present, and the retained reads were trimmed to 150 nt and grouped according to their 12-nt molecular barcodes. Within each barcode group, reads were sub-clustered at a 15% Levenshtein threshold, and quality-weighted consensus sequences were built per RNA molecule. Non-functional sequences were excluded, and lower-count sequences lying one edit away from another sequence were also excluded. Based on fitting two negative binomial distributions, any barcode sub-cluster with under 20% of the maximum read count was discarded. The raw public reads went through TCRdb reprocessing: fastp at Q25, MiXCR clone calling, in-frame beta chains kept. Every CDR3 protein is listed once, alongside the most common genes and DNA of its rows. It is TCRdb's table, rather than the study itself, that gives the V and J calls and clone size. The sample table lists around 480,000 distinct CDR3 sequences, less than 30% of them with a count of one. Over 0.6% of the sample rests with the top ten.

Counted from cysteine to phenylalanine, this CDR3 has 16 amino acids. Solely the CDR3 DNA is kept, with 48 bases framed from the first base. CDR1 LGHNA and CDR2 YSLEER were looked up in the germline V gene. Naive CD8 T cell libraries were made from about 20,000 to 1,000,000 sorted cells using 10%, 30% or 50% of purified RNA. On a BD FACSAria II, naive CD8 T cells were FACS-sorted as CD8+CD4-CCR7+CD45RA+ and collected into RLT Plus buffer. Detection sensitivity was tested by spiking Jurkat RNA equal to about eleven TCR copies' worth into samples containing roughly 17,000-1,100,000 naive CD8 T cells. Enrichment of CD8 T cells was done with RosetteSep CD8+ T Cell Enrichment Cocktail plus Ficoll-Paque, and ACK red cell lysis came afterward.

The TCR originated in a human donor in good health. Some libraries in this study had Jurkat cell RNA spiked in. The sequencing input was naive CD8+ T cells from blood, with Jurkat cell RNA spiked in. Explained via the paper, the cell subset or site label denotes: FACS-sorted CD8+CD4-CCR7+CD45RA+ naive T cells. The receptor chain draws on TRBV4-3 and TRBJ2-3, with an unclear D gene assignment. The CDR3 region reads CASSQLQTTSTATQYF. At the DNA level, the sequence is TGCGCCAGCAGCCAGTTGCAGACCACCAGCACAGCTACGCAGTATTTT.